Sequencing of this TCR beta chain was carried out in a study of blood T cell repertoires in COVID-19. Trimming removed 3 bases at V and 5 bases at J, with 11 bases between. The CDR3 runs to 14 residues. In germline, CDR1 is LGHNT, CDR2 FRNRAP. Only in-frame clones appear in the TCRdb table, and some are missing; sequencing was by immunoSEQ multiplex PCR. The sample consists of about 240,000 clones, around 90% of them appearing once. The rearrangement links TRBV12-5 to TRBJ1-5; tentatively, D is TRBD1 (5 bases). The sequence was collected from a man between 60 and 75 years old who had recovered from COVID-19. The sample was peripheral blood. The CDR3 loop is CASGFVGAYQPQHF. CDR3 DNA sequence: TGTGCTAGTGGTTTTGTAGGGGCCTATCAGCCCCAGCATTTT.